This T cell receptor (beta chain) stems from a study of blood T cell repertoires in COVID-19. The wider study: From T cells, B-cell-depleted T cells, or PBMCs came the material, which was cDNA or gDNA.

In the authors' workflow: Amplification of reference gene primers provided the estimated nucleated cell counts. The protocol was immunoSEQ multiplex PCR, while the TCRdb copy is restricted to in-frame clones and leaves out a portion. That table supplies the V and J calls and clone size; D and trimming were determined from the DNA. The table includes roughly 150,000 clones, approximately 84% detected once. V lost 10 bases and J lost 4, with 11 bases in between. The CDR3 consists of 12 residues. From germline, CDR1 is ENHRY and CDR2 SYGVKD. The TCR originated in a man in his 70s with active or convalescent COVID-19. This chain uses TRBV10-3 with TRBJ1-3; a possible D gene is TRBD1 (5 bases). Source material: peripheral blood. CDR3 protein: CATRGEGNTIYF. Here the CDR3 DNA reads TGTGCCACCCGGGGGGAAGGAAACACCATATATTTT.